This TCR beta chain was identified during a study of neurological immune-mediated disorders. This clonotype was seen many times. Each CDR3 protein is one row after TCRdb ran MiXCR on the 5' RACE reads. The sample yields tens of thousands of distinct CDR3 sequences, 9.5% to 12% seen once. From germline, CDR1 is SGHDN and CDR2 FVKESK. The CDR3 totals 13 residues. The junction had 3 bases not matched to a gene; V was cut back by 5 bases and J by 3 bases. The J gene is TRBJ1-1, the V gene TRBV14; 7 nucleotides agree with TRBD1. This clonotype was sampled from a man in his 60s in good health. Sequences were obtained from PBMCs. The CDR3 nucleotides are TGTGCCAGCAGCGCACAGGGGTACACTGAAGCTTTCTTT. Translating gives CASSAQGYTEAFF.